This T cell receptor (beta chain) was observed in a study of blood T cell repertoires in COVID-19. Across the whole study: Specimens from acute and convalescent COVID-19 originated in the United States, Italy and Spain.

Produced via immunoSEQ multiplex PCR; TCRdb's table is partial and in-frame only. The sample lists 400,000 to 500,000 clones, nearly 90% occurring once. Individuals aged roughly 18 to 95 years were recruited from roughly 22 US areas. Exposed enrollees encountered a COVID-19 case at some point within 2 weeks before study entry. Material: PBMCs or T cells enriched from blood (not recorded which). This receptor was taken from a woman under 30 who had been exposed to COVID-19.

The CDR3 coding sequence is TGCGCCAGCAGCCCACACCCGCCGGGGAGCATGAACACTGAAGCTTTCTTT. Translated: CASSPHPPGSMNTEAFF. The V call is TRBV4-3, the J call TRBJ1-1; D not certain. V lost 4 bases and J lost 0, with 18 bases in between. This CDR3 spans 17 amino acids. Germline-derived CDR1 and CDR2 are LGHNA and YSLEER.